This T cell receptor beta chain was identified during a study of blood T cell repertoires in COVID-19. Study-level background: There were acute and convalescent COVID-19 samples, and they came from the United States, Italy and Spain. From T cells, B-cell-depleted T cells, or PBMCs came the material, which was cDNA or gDNA.

In the original workflow: Estimation of nucleated cell counts was performed using reference gene primer amplification. TCRdb keeps only in-frame clones here, not all; method: immunoSEQ multiplex PCR. The D gene and trimming were derived from the DNA, and the V and J assignments and clone size from that table. The sample lists roughly 220,000 clones; more than 65% were seen once. Germline V CDR1 and CDR2: SGHTA, FQGNSA. Trimming removed 3 bases from V and 5 bases from J; junction bases left unmatched: 5. This CDR3 contains 14 residues. Sequenced: peripheral blood. The chain employs TRBV7-2 and TRBJ2-3; 7 positions agree with TRBD1. The sequence came from a woman in her 40s who had recovered from COVID-19. CDR3 nucleotide sequence: TGTGCCAGCAGCTTTCAAGGGGGCAGAGATACGCAGTATTTT. The encoded protein is CASSFQGGRDTQYF.